These 20 T cell receptor beta chains came from one sample sequenced in a study of T-cell memory formation after mild COVID-19 (dated by TCRdb to the early 2020s). Receptors were amplified or captured by 5' RACE. Sequenced using an Illumina NovaSeq 6000. The public sequencing data were trimmed at Q25 with fastp and processed into clonotypes with MiXCR by TCRdb, which kept only in-frame beta chains. CDR3 protein sequences are deduplicated, and each keeps its most common genes and DNA. This sample is represented by roughly 180,000 distinct CDR3 sequences; around 20% of them were singletons. The top ten clones comprise roughly 3.8% of the sample. Source material: PBMCs or a T cell subset sorted from them (not recorded which). These receptors were obtained from a man between 18 and 29 years old who had mild COVID-19 (a few samples of this study predate the infection). The sample titles of this study are shuffled in the database, so cell type and time point are left out; the donor was told from shared clones.

The genes are TRBV27 and TRBJ2-7; either TRBD1 or TRBD2 may supply D (5 bases each). The CDR3 consists of 18 residues. The germline CDR1 and CDR2 sequences are MNHEY and SMNVEV (reference sequence). The V end was cut by 7 bases, the J end by 0 bases, with 25 bases between. The CDR3 DNA is TGTGCCAGCACCGGGGCCAGAAACCGGGAAGTAGCCTCCTACGAGCAGTACTTC. Residues: CASTGARNREVASYEQYF.

This clonotype was detected only a few times. The chain links TRBV29-1 to TRBJ1-4; 11 nucleotides align to TRBD1. Trimming removed 5 bases from V and 5 bases from J; junction bases left unmatched: 4. The germline gives CDR1 SQVTM, CDR2 ANQGSEA. The CDR3 totals 14 residues. CDR3 coding DNA: TGCAGCGTTTCCGGACAGGGGGCAAATGAAAAACTGTTTTTT. Amino acids: CSVSGQGANEKLFF.

A single count supports this clonotype. The genes are TRBV20-1 and TRBJ2-7; no reliable D call. Germline V gene sequence: CDR1 DFQATT, CDR2 SNEGSKA (reference sequence). This CDR3 has 12 residues. The V and J ends lost 3 bases and 3 bases respectively, with 9 bases between them. CDR3 sequence: CSASGGSYEQYF. In DNA, the CDR3 is TGCAGTGCTAGCGGTGGCAGCTACGAGCAGTACTTC.

This clonotype was detected only a few times. The chain combines TRBV12-3 or TRBV12-4 with TRBJ2-5, with a tentative D call TRBD1 (6 bases). This CDR3 comprises 15 residues. Trimming removed 5 bases from V and 4 bases from J, with 17 bases in between. The CDR3 reads CASSKGGAGGETQYF. The CDR3 DNA sequence: TGTGCCAGCAGTAAAGGGGGAGCAGGAGGAGAGACCCAGTACTTC.

This clonotype was seen a handful of times. The V and J genes are TRBV5-1 and TRBJ1-3, with D hard to call. The germline V gene encodes CDR1 SGHRS and CDR2 YFSETQ. Trimming removed 4 bases at V and 0 bases at J, with 5 bases between. The CDR3 runs to 13 residues. In nucleotides, the CDR3 is TGCGCCAGCAGCGGCGCCTCTGGAAACACCATATATTTT. This encodes CASSGASGNTIYF.

The CDR3, as DNA: TGTGCCAGCAGCCCGATGAGGACAGGGACCTACGAGCAGTACTTC. Its protein is CASSPMRTGTYEQYF. V gene TRBV7-2 combines with J gene TRBJ2-7, with 8 bases fitting TRBD1. Trimming cost V 5 bases and J 2 bases; bases outside gene matches: 8. The CDR3 consists of 15 residues. CDR1 is SGHTA and CDR2 is FQGNSA in the germline V gene.

V gene TRBV9 combines with J gene TRBJ1-1; D is possibly TRBD1 (5 bases). The V and J ends lost 0 bases and 7 bases respectively, with 13 bases between them. CDR1 and CDR2 from the germline V gene are SGDLS and YYNGEE. This CDR3 has 14 residues. This chain's CDR3 is CASSVAGNSGEAFF. CDR3 nucleotides: TGTGCCAGCAGCGTAGCAGGGAATTCTGGTGAAGCTTTCTTT.

V usage is TRBV28 and J usage is TRBJ2-3, with TRBD2 matching over 9 bases. This CDR3 has 15 residues. The germline V gene has CDR1 MDHEN and CDR2 SYDVKM. V shed 3 bases, J shed 4 bases, and the junction held 5 bases outside the gene matches. The CDR3 protein is CASSFRGGGADTQYF. The CDR3 DNA is TGTGCCAGCAGTTTCCGGGGCGGGGGGGCAGATACGCAGTATTTT.

The CDR3 region is CASSPPGPGIGYTF. CDR3 nucleotide sequence: TGTGCCAGCAGCCCCCCGGGCCCAGGCATTGGCTACACCTTC. V usage is TRBV5-6 and J usage is TRBJ1-2; the D is unclear. The CDR3 has 14 amino acids. Germline V gene sequence: CDR1 SGHDT, CDR2 YYEEEE. With 4 bases removed from V and 7 bases from J, the gap between germline ends came to 17 bases.

In this sample, this clonotype turned up a few times. The chain combines TRBV6-2 or TRBV6-3 with TRBJ2-7; 10 bases fit TRBD1. Trimming removed 2 bases from V and 2 bases from J; junction bases left unmatched: 9. This CDR3 region has 17 residues. The V gene's germline CDR1 is MNHEY and CDR2 SVGEGT. CDR3: CASSYRDRGPSTYEQYF. DNA for the CDR3: TGTGCCAGCAGTTACCGGGACAGGGGTCCCTCCACCTACGAGCAGTACTTC.

The V and J genes are TRBV18 and TRBJ1-5, with TRBD1 as a possible D gene (5 bases). Trimming pared 5 bases from V and 2 bases from J, leaving 10 bases between. The CDR3 runs 14 residues. The germline gives CDR1 KGHSH, CDR2 LQKENI. The CDR3 is CASSGGNGNQPQHF. CDR3 sequence (DNA): TGTGCCAGCTCAGGGGGAAACGGCAATCAGCCCCAGCATTTT.

The rearrangement joins TRBV28 to TRBJ2-3, with 9 bases matching TRBD2. Germline V gene lookup returns CDR1 MDHEN and CDR2 SYDVKM. The V gene end was trimmed by 7 bases and the J gene end by 6 bases; junction bases not matched to a gene: 5. The CDR3 is 13 residues long. The CDR3 here is CASKLAGWDTQYF. Written as DNA, the CDR3 is TGTGCCAGCAAGCTAGCGGGGTGGGATACGCAGTATTTT.

This rearrangement joins TRBV28 to TRBJ2-6; D not resolved. Trimming shortened V by 3 bases and J by 0 bases, and 12 bases separated the two germline ends. CDR1 is MDHEN, CDR2 SYDVKM, per germline. The length of the CDR3 is 17 residues. The CDR3 DNA is TGTGCCAGCAGTTTGGCGGACGGCAGCTCTGGGGCCAACGTCCTGACTTTC. The encoded protein is CASSLADGSSGANVLTF.

This clonotype was counted ten times or more. The genes are TRBV6-2 or TRBV6-3 and TRBJ2-3; D unclear. Trimming took off 7 bases at V and 0 bases at J, with 14 bases between the two ends. This CDR3 is built from 15 residues. The germline gives CDR1 MNHEY, CDR2 SVGEGT. CDR3 sequence: CASTRVPVSTDTQYF. In nucleotides, the CDR3 is TGTGCCAGCACCCGGGTACCCGTTAGCACAGATACGCAGTATTTT.

This clonotype was recorded a few times. The chain recombines TRBV29-1 with TRBJ1-1; D call uncertain. Looked up from germline, CDR1 is SQVTM and CDR2 is ANQGSEA. V was trimmed by 7 bases and J by 5 bases, leaving 17 bases between them. The CDR3 contains 13 residues. CDR3 DNA sequence: TGCAGCGCTAGTCGGGGAGGTTTTACTGAAGCTTTCTTT. Its protein is CSASRGGFTEAFF.

The chain combines TRBV12-3 or TRBV12-4 with TRBJ2-1; 9 nucleotides align to TRBD2. With V trimmed by 2 bases and J by 2 bases, 4 bases remained unmatched. This CDR3 contains 16 residues. In nucleotides, the CDR3 is TGTGCCAGCAGTTTAAGGCGGGGGGGTACCTACAATGAGCAGTTCTTC. It yields the protein CASSLRRGGTYNEQFF.

At least ten counts were recorded for this clonotype. The chain carries TRBV6-6 and TRBJ2-7; 7 nucleotides match TRBD1. This CDR3 region has 17 residues. Germline V gene data show CDR1 as MNHNY and CDR2 as SVGAGI (reference sequence). V shed 0 bases, J shed 5 bases, and the junction held 13 bases outside the gene matches. The CDR3 reads CASSYSGPQGVYHEQYF. CDR3 coding DNA: TGTGCCAGCAGTTACTCGGGGCCCCAGGGGGTTTACCACGAGCAGTACTTC.

This clonotype was counted a few times. The chain links TRBV9 to TRBJ1-5, with D perhaps TRBD1 (5 bases). Between the trimmed V and J ends, which lost 0 bases and 5 bases, there was a span of 9 bases. Germline V gene lookup returns CDR1 SGDLS and CDR2 YYNGEE. The CDR3 contains 14 residues. As DNA, the CDR3 is TGTGCCAGCAGCGTAGGGGGCCTGGATCAGCCCCAGCATTTT. This translates into CASSVGGLDQPQHF.

The sample holds a few counts of this clonotype. The chain carries TRBV20-1 and TRBJ2-7, with TRBD1 identical over 8 bases. V lost 5 bases, J lost 6 bases, and 3 bases stayed unmatched. This CDR3 is 11 amino acids long. The germline V gene has CDR1 DFQATT and CDR2 SNEGSKA (reference sequence). DNA for the CDR3: TGCAGTGCTTCCAGGGGGCGCGAGCAGTACTTC. Its translation: CSASRGREQYF.

The table lists this clonotype with a count of one. V usage is TRBV10-3 and J usage is TRBJ2-1; 7 bases are shared with TRBD2. V gave up 6 bases and J gave up 8 bases; unmatched junction bases: 7. The CDR3 loop spans 13 amino acids. Germline V gene data show CDR1 as ENHRY and CDR2 as SYGVKD. CDR3 sequence: CAIRSTSIDEQFF. CDR3 in DNA: TGTGCCATCAGATCGACTAGCATCGATGAGCAGTTCTTC.